This T cell receptor (beta chain) was sequenced for a study of response to subunit inactivated influenza vaccine. CDR3 length: 14 residues. Per germline, CDR1 SGHVS and CDR2 FNYEAQ. Losses at the gene ends were 5 bases for V and 5 bases for J; bases not matched to a gene: 7. Regarding this clonotype: Its antigen is unidentified.

Study outcomes and limitations: The authors put forward the suggestion that each seasonal influenza vaccination may bring in only a limited number of new T cells.

One entry per CDR3 protein, called by TCRdb with MiXCR from the RT-PCR reads. The table has approximately 700,000 distinct CDR3 sequences, 15% to 19% seen once. The material was PBMCs from blood, obtained roughly 13 days after vaccination. V gene TRBV7-6 combines with J gene TRBJ2-5; 8 bases align to TRBD2. The TCR sequence derives from a man between 50 and 59 years old who received an inactivated influenza vaccine. CDR3 nucleotides: TGTGCCAGCAGCGTCTTGCGGGGGGATGAGACCCAGTACTTC. Its protein is CASSVLRGDETQYF.